This T cell receptor beta chain was profiled in a study of T cells in Graves' hyperthyroidism and ophthalmopathy. This clonotype was counted many times. Its antigen remains unidentified. Amplified regions were TCR beta CDR3 sequences from RNA transcripts. In the first-round RT-PCR of the TCR CDR3, the HTBI primer set was used. TCRdb itself ran the multiplex PCR reads through MiXCR, one entry per CDR3 protein. The table records 550,000 to 600,000 distinct CDR3 sequences, more than 13% of them present only once. Study-wide results and caveats: Ophthalmopathy onset followed model prediction by a median about 6.5 months. Separation of ophthalmopathy from stable hyperthyroidism was achieved by a 13 V-J model.

What was sequenced was blood. This TCR derives from a woman between 18 and 29 years old with Graves' ophthalmopathy.

The CDR3 sequence is CASRSWGAGATYEQYF. The CDR3 nucleotides are TGTGCCAGCAGGTCCTGGGGGGCGGGAGCTACCTACGAGCAGTACTTC. The J gene is TRBJ2-7, the V gene TRBV27; weak D call: TRBD2 (7 bases). The CDR3 loop spans 16 amino acids. The V end lost 6 bases, the J end lost 2 bases, and 20 bases lay between the germline ends. Looked up from germline, CDR1 is MNHEY and CDR2 is SMNVEV (reference sequence).